The clone carrying this T cell receptor beta chain was observed a few times. No antigen is known for it. TCRdb re-called the reads through MiXCR, storing one row per CDR3 protein. The sample holds 200,000 or so distinct CDR3 sequences; 35% to 45% are singletons and the top ten take roughly three fifths. The data belong to a study of T cell repertoires in cytomegalovirus infection. The CDR3 runs 15 residues. V was cut by 3 bases and J by 0 bases, with 9 bases left in between. The germline V gene encodes CDR1 LNHDA and CDR2 SQIVND (reference sequence). The rearrangement joins TRBV19 to TRBJ1-5; D is ambiguous. The source of this sequence is a human donor in good health (CMV status not recorded). Some clones in this sample may be carry-over from other donors' samples. The material sequenced was CD8+ T cells from cultured PBMCs, taken from culture after CMV antigen stimulation. The DNA for the CDR3 is TGTGCCAGTAGTATTCGGCACCTTAGCAATCAGCCCCAGCATTTT. It translates to CASSIRHLSNQPQHF.